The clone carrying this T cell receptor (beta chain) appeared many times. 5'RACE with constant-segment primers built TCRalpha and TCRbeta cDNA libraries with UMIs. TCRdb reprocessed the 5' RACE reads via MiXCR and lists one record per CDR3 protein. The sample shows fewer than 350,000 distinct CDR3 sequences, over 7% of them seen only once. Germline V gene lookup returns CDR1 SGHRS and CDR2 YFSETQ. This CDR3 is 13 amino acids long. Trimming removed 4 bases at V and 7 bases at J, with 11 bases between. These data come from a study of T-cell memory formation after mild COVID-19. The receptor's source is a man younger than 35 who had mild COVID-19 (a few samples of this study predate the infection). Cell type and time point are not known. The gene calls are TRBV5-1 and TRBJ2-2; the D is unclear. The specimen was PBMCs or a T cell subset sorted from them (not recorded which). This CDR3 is CASSVSWNGELFF. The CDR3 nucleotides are TGCGCCAGCAGCGTTTCATGGAACGGGGAGCTGTTTTTT.